This is a list of T cell receptor beta chains from one sample in a study of T cells in Graves' hyperthyroidism and ophthalmopathy. TCRdb used MiXCR to reprocess the multiplex PCR reads, holding one entry per CDR3 protein. Here the sample spans fewer than 350,000 distinct CDR3 sequences, 15% to 20% being singletons. Source material: blood. These receptors were taken from a woman aged 45 to 65 with Graves' hyperthyroidism. Both conserved end residues are part of each CDR3. The order of the fields is J gene, D gene, V gene, clone size, CDR3 length, CDR3 DNA, CDR3 protein. D genes are given only for firm matches. The listing skips clone size in some rows; elsewhere it reads once, few, many or a size class.

J gene: TRBJ1-2; D gene: -; V gene: TRBV18; clone size: many; CDR3 length: 13; CDR3 DNA: TGTGCCAGCTCAGGGATGGATGGCTATGGCTACACCTTC; CDR3 protein: CASSGMDGYGYTF
J gene: TRBJ2-7; D gene: -; V gene: TRBV28; clone size: many; CDR3 length: 16; CDR3 DNA: TGTGCCAGCAGTCAGGAACGGAGGCTAAGCTCCTACGAGCAGTACTTC; CDR3 protein: CASSQERRLSSYEQYF
J gene: TRBJ1-5; D gene: TRBD1; V gene: TRBV2; clone size: -; CDR3 length: 15; CDR3 DNA: TGTGCCAGCGAGAGAGACAGGGGGCGCGAACAGCCCCAGCATTTT; CDR3 protein: CASERDRGREQPQHF
J gene: TRBJ2-2; D gene: -; V gene: TRBV7-6; clone size: -; CDR3 length: 17; CDR3 DNA: TGTGCCAGCAGCTACACGACCGGGCGGGCCTACACCGGGGAGCTGTTTTTT; CDR3 protein: CASSYTTGRAYTGELFF
J gene: TRBJ1-2; D gene: -; V gene: TRBV9; clone size: -; CDR3 length: 17; CDR3 DNA: TGTGCCAGCAGCGTAGAGGGGCCGGGGACCCATAACTATGGCTACACCTTC; CDR3 protein: CASSVEGPGTHNYGYTF
J gene: TRBJ2-1; D gene: TRBD2; V gene: TRBV20-1; clone size: -; CDR3 length: 13; CDR3 DNA: TGCAGTGAGACACTAGCGGGAGGGCCGGAGCAGTTCTTC; CDR3 protein: CSETLAGGPEQFF
J gene: TRBJ2-3; D gene: TRBD2; V gene: TRBV20-1; clone size: many; CDR3 length: 14; CDR3 DNA: TGCAGTGCTTATAGCGGGGGGGACACAGATACGCAGTATTTT; CDR3 protein: CSAYSGGDTDTQYF
J gene: TRBJ2-5; D gene: TRBD1; V gene: TRBV2; clone size: many; CDR3 length: 13; CDR3 DNA: TGTGCCAGCAGTGAAACAGGGGGCGAGACCCAGTACTTC; CDR3 protein: CASSETGGETQYF
J gene: TRBJ2-1; D gene: -; V gene: TRBV7-7; clone size: many; CDR3 length: 14; CDR3 DNA: TGTGCTAGCAGCCCCGGCGAAGGAGCGCGGGAGCAGTTCTTC; CDR3 protein: CASSPGEGAREQFF
J gene: TRBJ2-1; D gene: -; V gene: TRBV27; clone size: many; CDR3 length: 16; CDR3 DNA: TGTGCCAGCAGTCCGCAACCCGGACTATCCTACAATGAGCAGTTCTTC; CDR3 protein: CASSPQPGLSYNEQFF
J gene: TRBJ1-1; D gene: -; V gene: TRBV5-1; clone size: many; CDR3 length: 14; CDR3 DNA: TGCGCCAGCAGCTTGGCCCCGGGATCGGCTGAAGCTTTCTTT; CDR3 protein: CASSLAPGSAEAFF
J gene: TRBJ2-1; D gene: -; V gene: TRBV28; clone size: many; CDR3 length: 12; CDR3 DNA: TGTGCCAGCAGTCCTACGTTCCCCGAGCAGTTCTTC; CDR3 protein: CASSPTFPEQFF
J gene: TRBJ1-2; D gene: TRBD1; V gene: TRBV18; clone size: many; CDR3 length: 16; CDR3 DNA: TGTGCCAGCTCACCAGAGATACAGGGGGTTGGCTATGGCTACACCTTC; CDR3 protein: CASSPEIQGVGYGYTF
J gene: TRBJ2-7; D gene: -; V gene: TRBV2; clone size: many; CDR3 length: 11; CDR3 DNA: TGTGCCAACGGACAGCACTACGAGCAGTACTTC; CDR3 protein: CANGQHYEQYF
J gene: TRBJ1-2; D gene: TRBD1; V gene: TRBV13; clone size: -; CDR3 length: 16; CDR3 DNA: TGTGCCAGCAGTTTTCGGACAGGGGAGGTGAAATATGGCTACACCTTC; CDR3 protein: CASSFRTGEVKYGYTF
J gene: TRBJ2-7; D gene: TRBD1; V gene: TRBV7-3; clone size: many; CDR3 length: 13; CDR3 DNA: TGTGCCAGCAGCGCCGGGACAGAAGACGAGCAGTACTTC; CDR3 protein: CASSAGTEDEQYF
J gene: TRBJ1-5; D gene: -; V gene: TRBV19; clone size: -; CDR3 length: 16; CDR3 DNA: TGTGCCAGTAGTATCCAGGGCCGGGTTGGCAATCAGCCCCAGCATTTT; CDR3 protein: CASSIQGRVGNQPQHF
J gene: TRBJ2-1; D gene: TRBD2; V gene: TRBV6-2/TRBV6-3; clone size: -; CDR3 length: 15; CDR3 DNA: TGTGCCAGCAGTCGCATAGCGGGAGGGAACAATGAGCAGTTCTTC; CDR3 protein: CASSRIAGGNNEQFF
J gene: TRBJ2-1; D gene: -; V gene: TRBV20-1; clone size: many; CDR3 length: 10; CDR3 DNA: TGCAGTGCTCAAAAGAATGAGCAGTTCTTC; CDR3 protein: CSAQKNEQFF
J gene: TRBJ1-1; D gene: -; V gene: TRBV29-1; clone size: -; CDR3 length: 14; CDR3 DNA: TGCAGCGTTGAAGGTCGAAACATGAACACTGAAGCTTTCTTT; CDR3 protein: CSVEGRNMNTEAFF
J gene: TRBJ2-3; D gene: TRBD2; V gene: TRBV5-4; clone size: few; CDR3 length: 16; CDR3 DNA: TGTGCCAGCAGCGCGGTTAGCGGGGGGGCGGCAGATACGCAGTATTTT; CDR3 protein: CASSAVSGGAADTQYF
J gene: TRBJ2-2; D gene: TRBD1; V gene: TRBV27; clone size: -; CDR3 length: 16; CDR3 DNA: TGTGCCAGCAGTCCGCCGGGACAGGGGGCATCCGGGGAGCTGTTTTTT; CDR3 protein: CASSPPGQGASGELFF
J gene: TRBJ1-2; D gene: -; V gene: TRBV3-1; clone size: few; CDR3 length: 14; CDR3 DNA: TGTGCCAGCAGCGCTAGGGGGGCGCAGGATGGCTACACCTTC; CDR3 protein: CASSARGAQDGYTF
J gene: TRBJ1-2; D gene: -; V gene: TRBV19; clone size: -; CDR3 length: 14; CDR3 DNA: TGTGCCAGTAGTGTACCGGGTCTTTCGGGGGGCTACACCTTC; CDR3 protein: CASSVPGLSGGYTF
J gene: TRBJ2-3; D gene: -; V gene: TRBV10-3; clone size: -; CDR3 length: 17; CDR3 DNA: TGTGCCATCAGTGATCCCCGGGGGGCGGGGGACCAAGATACGCAGTATTTT; CDR3 protein: CAISDPRGAGDQDTQYF
J gene: TRBJ1-4; D gene: TRBD1; V gene: TRBV9; clone size: many; CDR3 length: 19; CDR3 DNA: TGTGCCAGCAGCGAGGGACAGGGGACAGGGGGCAGAACGGGTGAAAAACTGTTTTTT; CDR3 protein: CASSEGQGTGGRTGEKLFF
J gene: TRBJ1-2; D gene: TRBD1; V gene: TRBV27; clone size: many; CDR3 length: 16; CDR3 DNA: TGTGCCAGCAGTTCAGGTCTACAGGGGCTTGTCCATGGCTACACCTTC; CDR3 protein: CASSSGLQGLVHGYTF
J gene: TRBJ2-3; D gene: TRBD2; V gene: TRBV20-1; clone size: few; CDR3 length: 16; CDR3 DNA: TGCAGTGCCTCCGATGGACTAGCGGGAGTTATAGATACGCAGTATTTT; CDR3 protein: CSASDGLAGVIDTQYF
J gene: TRBJ2-2; D gene: TRBD1; V gene: TRBV28; clone size: many; CDR3 length: 18; CDR3 DNA: TGTGCCAGCAGTAATACCCGGGACAGGGATACTCAAGGTGGAACGCTGTTTTTT; CDR3 protein: CASSNTRDRDTQGGTLFF
J gene: TRBJ2-2; D gene: -; V gene: TRBV28; clone size: many; CDR3 length: 15; CDR3 DNA: TGTGCCAGCGGGCAAAGGACAGCGAACACCGGGGAGCTGTTTTTT; CDR3 protein: CASGQRTANTGELFF
J gene: TRBJ2-2; D gene: -; V gene: TRBV5-1; clone size: few; CDR3 length: 12; CDR3 DNA: TGCGCCAGCCGCCGCCTGTCCGGGGAGCTGTTTTTT; CDR3 protein: CASRRLSGELFF
J gene: TRBJ1-2; D gene: -; V gene: TRBV3-1; clone size: many; CDR3 length: 13; CDR3 DNA: TGTGCCAGCAGTCCCCGAGGGGACTATGGCTACACCTTC; CDR3 protein: CASSPRGDYGYTF
J gene: TRBJ1-4; D gene: -; V gene: TRBV11-2; clone size: many; CDR3 length: 19; CDR3 DNA: TGTGCCAGCAGCTTAGCCTATATACAGTCTGGACGAACTAATGAAAAACTGTTTTTT; CDR3 protein: CASSLAYIQSGRTNEKLFF
J gene: TRBJ1-5; D gene: -; V gene: TRBV5-5; clone size: few; CDR3 length: 12; CDR3 DNA: TGTGCCAGCAGCTCTAATAATCAGCCCCAGCATTTT; CDR3 protein: CASSSNNQPQHF
J gene: TRBJ2-3; D gene: -; V gene: TRBV2; clone size: -; CDR3 length: 13; CDR3 DNA: TGTGCCAGCAGTGAGATCAGGCGAGATACGCAGTATTTT; CDR3 protein: CASSEIRRDTQYF
J gene: TRBJ2-3; D gene: TRBD2; V gene: TRBV6-2/TRBV6-3; clone size: -; CDR3 length: 16; CDR3 DNA: TGTGCCAGCAGTTCCTGGACTAGCGGCAGCACAGATACGCAGTATTTT; CDR3 protein: CASSSWTSGSTDTQYF
J gene: TRBJ1-5; D gene: -; V gene: TRBV12-3/TRBV12-4; clone size: -; CDR3 length: 17; CDR3 DNA: TGTGCCAGCAGTTTAGCGCAGGGGCGGTATAGCAATCAGCCCCAGCATTTT; CDR3 protein: CASSLAQGRYSNQPQHF
J gene: TRBJ2-3; D gene: TRBD1; V gene: TRBV27; clone size: many; CDR3 length: 16; CDR3 DNA: TGTGCCAGCAGATACCGACAGGGGGTAGGGACAGATACGCAGTATTTT; CDR3 protein: CASRYRQGVGTDTQYF
J gene: TRBJ1-2; D gene: -; V gene: TRBV10-3; clone size: few; CDR3 length: 15; CDR3 DNA: TGTGCCATCAGTGAGTCGTCCGGATCTAACTATGGCTACACCTTC; CDR3 protein: CAISESSGSNYGYTF
J gene: TRBJ1-6; D gene: TRBD1; V gene: TRBV2; clone size: many; CDR3 length: 13; CDR3 DNA: TGTGCCAGCACTTTGGACAGGGCTTCACCCCTCCACTTT; CDR3 protein: CASTLDRASPLHF
J gene: TRBJ2-2; D gene: TRBD2; V gene: TRBV3-1; clone size: few; CDR3 length: 17; CDR3 DNA: TGTGCCAGCAGCACCTCACTAGCGGAAGCCAACACCGGGGAGCTGTTTTTT; CDR3 protein: CASSTSLAEANTGELFF
J gene: TRBJ2-1; D gene: -; V gene: TRBV6-2/TRBV6-3; clone size: -; CDR3 length: 14; CDR3 DNA: TGTGCCAGCAGTCGCCTCAGTGGGGACTCTGGGAAGTTCTTC; CDR3 protein: CASSRLSGDSGKFF
J gene: TRBJ2-3; D gene: -; V gene: TRBV20-1; clone size: -; CDR3 length: 12; CDR3 DNA: TGCAGCCAGGGTAACAATGCAGATACGCAGTATTTT; CDR3 protein: CSQGNNADTQYF
J gene: TRBJ1-1; D gene: TRBD1; V gene: TRBV28; clone size: many; CDR3 length: 15; CDR3 DNA: TGTGCCAGCAGTGGCCGCGGACAGGGGGCCACTGAAGCTTTCTTT; CDR3 protein: CASSGRGQGATEAFF
J gene: TRBJ2-5; D gene: -; V gene: TRBV27; clone size: many; CDR3 length: 15; CDR3 DNA: TGTGCCAGCAGTTCCCTACAGCGGAGCCAAGAGACCCAGTACTTC; CDR3 protein: CASSSLQRSQETQYF
J gene: TRBJ2-7; D gene: -; V gene: TRBV27; clone size: many; CDR3 length: 15; CDR3 DNA: TGTGCCAGCAGTCCGTACAGGGTTGGGACCTACGAGCAGTACTTC; CDR3 protein: CASSPYRVGTYEQYF
J gene: TRBJ2-5; D gene: -; V gene: TRBV7-2; clone size: -; CDR3 length: 14; CDR3 DNA: TGTGCCAGCAGCTTAGATAAGTATGCAGAGACCCAGTACTTC; CDR3 protein: CASSLDKYAETQYF
J gene: TRBJ1-1; D gene: -; V gene: TRBV19; clone size: few; CDR3 length: 16; CDR3 DNA: TGTGCCAGTAGTATATGGAGGCCGGGTACGGACACTGAAGCTTTCTTT; CDR3 protein: CASSIWRPGTDTEAFF
J gene: TRBJ2-1; D gene: -; V gene: TRBV5-1; clone size: many; CDR3 length: 15; CDR3 DNA: TGCGCCAGCAGCTTGGCGGCTAGCAGGTTCGATGAGCAGTTCTTC; CDR3 protein: CASSLAASRFDEQFF
J gene: TRBJ1-5; D gene: TRBD1; V gene: TRBV7-8; clone size: few; CDR3 length: 15; CDR3 DNA: TGTGCCAGCAGGGGGAGAGGGGGCCTAAATCAGCCCCAGCATTTT; CDR3 protein: CASRGRGGLNQPQHF
J gene: TRBJ2-3; D gene: -; V gene: TRBV6-1; clone size: many; CDR3 length: 16; CDR3 DNA: TGTGCCAGCAGTGAAGCGGGGAGCCCGAAGGGAGATACGCAGTATTTT; CDR3 protein: CASSEAGSPKGDTQYF
J gene: TRBJ2-7; D gene: TRBD1; V gene: TRBV28; clone size: many; CDR3 length: 14; CDR3 DNA: TGTGCCAGCAGTACCGGGACAGGGAACGACGAGCAGTACTTC; CDR3 protein: CASSTGTGNDEQYF
J gene: TRBJ2-2; D gene: -; V gene: TRBV6-1; clone size: few; CDR3 length: 15; CDR3 DNA: TGTGCCAGCACCCCCAGACTCCCTATCTCCGGGGAGCTGTTTTTT; CDR3 protein: CASTPRLPISGELFF
J gene: TRBJ2-7; D gene: -; V gene: TRBV7-8; clone size: few; CDR3 length: 14; CDR3 DNA: TGTGCCAGCAGGCCCTCGGGACTTGTATACGAGCAGTACTTC; CDR3 protein: CASRPSGLVYEQYF
J gene: TRBJ1-1; D gene: TRBD1; V gene: TRBV7-8; clone size: many; CDR3 length: 16; CDR3 DNA: TGTGCCAGCAGCTTTGGGACAGCCGACATGAACACTGAAGCTTTCTTT; CDR3 protein: CASSFGTADMNTEAFF
J gene: TRBJ1-2; D gene: -; V gene: TRBV3-1; clone size: many; CDR3 length: 18; CDR3 DNA: TGTGCCAGCAGCCAAGATACGCCAGGTCCGGGTCGTGGCTATGGCTACACCTTC; CDR3 protein: CASSQDTPGPGRGYGYTF
J gene: TRBJ1-6; D gene: TRBD1; V gene: TRBV6-1; clone size: -; CDR3 length: 13; CDR3 DNA: TGTGCCGGTGGGACAGGGACCAATTCACCCCTCCACTTT; CDR3 protein: CAGGTGTNSPLHF